A single T cell receptor (beta chain) is shown here with its context. The sample originates from a study of CXCR3-negative and CXCR3-positive naive CD8 T cells. The CDR3 spans 18 residues. The germline CDR1 and CDR2 sequences are DFQATT and SNEGSKA (reference sequence). With UMI labels, 5' RACE was used to prepare the TRB cDNA libraries. From the 5' RACE reads, TCRdb lists one entry per CDR3 protein and no DNA. The sample spans around 45,000 distinct CDR3 sequences; the ten largest clones claim 1.6%. This TCR was recovered from a human donor in good health. Some clones in this sample may be carry-over from other donors' samples. The chain joins TRBV20-1 to TRBJ2-1; the D call from TCRdb, TRBD2, cannot be confirmed without DNA. Sequencing input: naive CXCR3- CD8+ T cells from blood. Subset of the sample: CD45RO-CCR7+CD27+CD95- naive CD8+ T cells lacking CXCR3 (TNR3-). The CDR3 here is CSAYRTSGRREVRNEQFF.